One sample yielded the 3 T cell receptor beta chains listed below, sequenced in a study of cytomegalovirus exposure and HLA in healthy donors. Measured with immunoSEQ multiplex PCR; TCRdb has only the in-frame clones, and not every one. The repertoire consists of approximately 260,000 clones, with approximately 86% occurring once and the leading ten covering approximately 1%. Specimen: PBMCs. The receptors were sampled from a woman aged 18-29 years in good health and CMV-seronegative.

In regard to this clone: One junction end does not reproduce the germline sequence, and a read error may be involved. The gene calls are TRBV7-7 and TRBJ2-2; D gene uncertain. This CDR3 has 12 residues. Germline loops: CDR1 SSHAT, CDR2 FNYEAQ (reference sequence). The CDR3 nucleotides read TGTGCTAGCAGGAGGAACACCGGGGAGCTGTTTTTT. This codes for CASRRNTGELFF.

The chain carries TRBV30 and TRBJ2-2; 7 nucleotides align to TRBD1. CDR1 and CDR2 from the germline V gene are GTSNPN and SVGIG (reference sequence). The length of the CDR3 is 13 residues. With 3 bases clipped from V and 7 bases from J, the junction kept 5 bases outside the gene matches. CDR3 nucleotides: TGTGCCTGGAGGAAGGGGGCAGGCGGGGAGCTGTTTTTT. It yields the protein CAWRKGAGGELFF.

The J gene is TRBJ2-1, the V gene TRBV11-2, with a weak D call TRBD2 (5 bases). The CDR3 runs to 13 residues. Trimming took off 7 bases at V and 5 bases at J, with 12 bases between the two ends. Germline values: CDR1 SGHAT, CDR2 FQNNGV. The CDR3 nucleotides read TGTGCCAGCATCCGGGGAGCCGACAATGAGCAGTTCTTC. It specifies CASIRGADNEQFF. Full variable domain (outside the CDR3, taken from reference TRBV11-2 and TRBJ2-1): EAGVAQSPRYKIIEKRQSVAFWCNPISGHATLYWYQQILGQGPKLLIQFQNNGVVDDSQLPKDRFSAERLKGVDSTLKIQPAKLEDSAVYLCASIRGADNEQFFGPGTRLTVL.